These 23 T cell receptor beta chains were sequenced from one sample in a study of immune evolution from preneoplasia to lung adenocarcinoma. Profiled with immunoSEQ multiplex PCR; TCRdb holds only in-frame clones, not every one. The sample holds around 7,400 clones, about four fifths seen once. Sample: FFPE minimally invasive lung adenocarcinoma tissue. Receptor source: a person aged 65 to 79 with lung adenocarcinoma.

This clone appeared once. The chain joins TRBV19 to TRBJ2-5; TRBD2 matches at 10 bases. The length of the CDR3 is 16 residues. V was clipped by 0 bases and J by 5 bases; unmatched bases: 6. Germline CDR1 reads LNHDA; CDR2 reads SQIVND (reference sequence). CDR3 protein: CASSIDLLAGAETQYF. In DNA form, the CDR3 reads TGTGCCAGTAGTATAGATCTGCTAGCGGGGGCGGAGACCCAGTACTTC.

The DNA for the CDR3 is TGTGCCAGAAGCGCAAGAACAGGGGCTGGGCACACTGAAGCTTTCTTT. Translating gives CARSARTGAGHTEAFF. The chain is built from TRBV5-3 and TRBJ1-1, with 7 bases fitting TRBD1. TRBV5-3 is an ORF; its function is uncertain. After removal of 4 bases from V and 3 bases from J, the junction contained 12 bases not matched to a gene. The CDR3 has 16 amino acids.

The chain links TRBV2 to TRBJ1-1; 10 bases map to TRBD1. The CDR3 loop spans 15 amino acids. V shed 8 bases, J shed 4 bases, and the junction held 10 bases outside the gene matches. Germline CDR1 reads SNHLY; CDR2 reads FYNNEI. The CDR3 loop reads CASSQSWTGGTEAFF. CDR3 DNA: TGTGCCAGCTCCCAAAGCTGGACAGGGGGCACTGAAGCTTTCTTT.

The rearrangement uses TRBV21-1 and TRBJ1-5. TRBV21-1 is a listed pseudogene. The CDR3 has 15 residues. CDR3 coding DNA: TGTGCCAAAACAACAGGGAGGAGGGTCAATCAGCCCCAGCATTTT. Residues: CAKTTGRRVNQPQHF.

The V call is TRBV9, the J call TRBJ2-3; 10 bases are a match to TRBD2. Germline CDR1 and CDR2: SGDLS and YYNGEE. This CDR3 contains 17 residues. Trimming removed 0 bases from V and 0 bases from J; junction bases left unmatched: 4. The chain's CDR3 is CASSVAPSGGSTDTQYF. The CDR3 coding sequence is TGTGCCAGCAGCGTAGCTCCTAGCGGGGGAAGCACAGATACGCAGTATTTT. The whole variable domain, remainder taken from reference TRBV9 and TRBJ2-3, is DSGVTQTPKHLITATGQRVTLRCSPRSGDLSVYWYQQSLDQGLQFLIQYYNGEERAKGNILERFSAQQFPDLHSELNLSSLELGDSALYFCASSVAPSGGSTDTQYFGPGTRLTVL.

Here the CDR3 reads CASRETGRSISEQYF. The CDR3 nucleotides read TGCGCCAGCAGGGAGACGGGACGTAGCATCTCCGAGCAGTACTTC. V and J are TRBV5-1 and TRBJ2-7; TRBD1 or TRBD2 may be the D gene (5 bases each). This CDR3 is built from 15 residues. V dropped 5 bases and J dropped 6 bases, with 21 bases sitting between them. CDR1 and CDR2 from the germline V gene are SGHRS and YFSETQ.

The rearrangement uses TRBV18 and TRBJ2-1; tentative D call: TRBD1 (6 bases). The CDR3 has 12 residues. The V end was cut by 8 bases, the J end by 10 bases, with 15 bases between. CDR1 is KGHSH and CDR2 is LQKENI in the germline V gene. The CDR3 nucleotides are TGTGCCAGCGCCGGGACAAGGGACGAGCAGTTCTTC. It yields the protein CASAGTRDEQFF.

This clone appeared a single time. This chain uses TRBV7-9 with TRBJ2-1; the match to TRBD1 covers 7 bases. Germline-derived CDR1 and CDR2 are SEHNR and FQNEAQ (reference sequence). CDR3 length: 15 amino acids. The junction had 6 bases not matched to a gene; V was cut back by 5 bases and J by 2 bases. The CDR3 DNA reads TGTGCCAGCAGCAAGACAGGGCGACCCTACAATGAGCAGTTCTTC. It encodes CASSKTGRPYNEQFF. The variable domain in full, with the rest retrieved from reference TRBV7-9 and TRBJ2-1, is DTGVSQNPRHKITKRGQNVTFRCDPISEHNRLYWYRQTLGQGPEFLTYFQNEAQLEKSRLLSDRFSAERPKGSFSTLEIQRTEQGDSAMYLCASSKTGRPYNEQFFGPGTRLTVL.

The rearrangement uses TRBV30 and TRBJ2-5, with D perhaps TRBD1 (5 bases). Germline CDR1 reads GTSNPN; CDR2 reads SVGIG (reference sequence). The V end was cut by 6 bases, the J end by 7 bases, with 9 bases between. This CDR3 contains 10 residues. CDR3 sequence: CACGQGTQYF. The CDR3 DNA follows: TGTGCCTGCGGCCAGGGGACCCAGTACTTC.

The chain recombines TRBV27 with TRBJ2-7, with D perhaps matching TRBD2 (5 bases). V was pared by 4 bases and J by 1 base, with 11 bases between. The CDR3 sequence is 14 residues long. The V gene's germline CDR1 is MNHEY and CDR2 SMNVEV (reference sequence). The CDR3 spells CASSSFGESYEQYF. The CDR3 DNA sequence: TGTGCCAGCAGTTCCTTCGGGGAGTCCTACGAGCAGTACTTC.

The table lists this clone with a count of one. The chain couples TRBV7-8 to TRBJ1-6, with TRBD1 matching 8 bases. The CDR3 contains 15 residues. Germline assignment: CDR1 SGHVS and CDR2 FQNEAQ. The trim removed 2 bases at V and 8 bases at J, leaving 5 bases unmatched. This CDR3 is CASSLTGGSDSPLHF. CDR3 nucleotides: TGTGCCAGCAGCTTAACAGGGGGATCTGATTCACCCCTCCACTTT.

The chain has TRBV5-6 and TRBJ2-1; possibly TRBD1 for D (6 bases). Germline V gene sequence: CDR1 SGHDT, CDR2 YYEEEE. V was pared by 1 base and J by 6 bases, with 8 bases between. This CDR3 is 13 amino acids long. CDR3 in DNA: TGTGCCAGCAGCTTGTCAGGGGTCAATGAGCAGTTCTTC. Translating it yields CASSLSGVNEQFF.

The rearrangement links TRBV6-5 to TRBJ1-3; D call uncertain. Per the germline V gene, CDR1 is MNHEY and CDR2 is SVGAGI. The CDR3 consists of 12 residues. V was trimmed by 5 bases and J by 2 bases, leaving 4 bases between them. The CDR3 region has the DNA TGTGCCAGCAGTAATCCTGGAAACACCATATATTTT. Translation: CASSNPGNTIYF.

The chain uses TRBV11-1 and TRBJ2-5; 8 bases are a match to TRBD2. V lost 6 bases and J lost 5; bases outside the gene matches: 5. CDR3 size: 13 residues. The germline V gene encodes CDR1 SGHAT and CDR2 FQDESV (reference sequence). As DNA, the CDR3 is TGTGCCAGCAGATTTACTAGCGGCGAGACCCAGTACTTC. It codes for CASRFTSGETQYF.

The genes are TRBV27 and TRBJ2-7, with 8 bases aligning to TRBD1. The germline V gene has CDR1 MNHEY and CDR2 SMNVEV (reference sequence). CDR3 length equals 14 residues. V lost 7 bases, J lost 7 bases, and 12 bases stayed unmatched. The CDR3, as DNA: TGTGCCAGCAAAACCGGGACAGGTATAGGGGAGCAGTACTTC. As protein: CASKTGTGIGEQYF.

V usage is TRBV6-5 and J usage is TRBJ2-3; maybe TRBD1 (6 bases). The CDR3 totals 15 residues. Trimming took off 11 bases at V and 6 bases at J, with 24 bases between the two ends. Germline CDR1 and CDR2: MNHEY and SVGAGI. CDR3 DNA sequence: TGTGCCGCCCTCCCTCCGGGCAGGGGCAGGGATACGCAGTATTTT. This sequence encodes CAALPPGRGRDTQYF.

In its sample, this clone was seen a few times. The chain links TRBV9 to TRBJ2-3; D is undetermined. V lost 0 bases and J lost 4, with 6 bases in between. The length of the CDR3 is 13 residues. CDR1 is SGDLS and CDR2 is YYNGEE in the germline V gene. This CDR3 is CASSVDLADTQYF. The CDR3, as DNA: TGTGCCAGCAGCGTAGATTTGGCAGATACGCAGTATTTT.

CDR3 nucleotide sequence: TGTGCCAGCACCAACAGGGGTACCGGGGAGCTGTTTTTT. Translation gives CASTNRGTGELFF. The chain uses TRBV2 and TRBJ2-2; 7 nucleotides line up with TRBD1. V lost 7 bases, J lost 5 bases, and 4 bases stayed unmatched. The V gene's germline CDR1 is SNHLY and CDR2 FYNNEI. This CDR3 has 13 amino acids.

This clone showed up just once. The chain combines TRBV9 with TRBJ2-3; TRBD2 might be the D (6 bases). V lost 0 bases and J lost 0, with 8 bases in between. Germline-derived CDR1 and CDR2 are SGDLS and YYNGEE. The CDR3 loop spans 15 amino acids. The CDR3 reads CASSVGTTSTDTQYF. In DNA, the CDR3 is TGTGCCAGCAGCGTAGGGACTACTAGCACAGATACGCAGTATTTT.

The rearrangement links TRBV2 to TRBJ1-2; D is undetermined. The length of the CDR3 is 14 residues. CDR1 and CDR2 (germline): SNHLY, FYNNEI. Deletions cut 5 bases from V and 2 bases from J, with 12 bases between. The DNA of the CDR3 is TGTGCCAGCAGTCCCCGGCAGTTCAACTATGGCTACACCTTC. Its protein is CASSPRQFNYGYTF.

The chain employs TRBV18 and TRBJ2-7, with 8 bases aligning to TRBD2. The CDR3 loop spans 18 amino acids. V was pared by 1 base and J by 4 bases, with 15 bases of the junction left unmatched. Germline V gene sequence: CDR1 KGHSH, CDR2 LQKENI. The CDR3, as DNA: TGTGCCAGCTCACCACAGGCCCTACCGGGAGGGTCCAAGTACGAGCAGTACTTC. Protein sequence: CASSPQALPGGSKYEQYF.

J is TRBJ2-7 and V is TRBV9, with TRBD2 matching 8 bases. The CDR3 consists of 14 residues. Germline CDR1 reads SGDLS; CDR2 reads YYNGEE. With V trimmed by 2 bases and J by 2 bases, 3 bases remained unmatched. CDR3 nucleotide sequence: TGTGCCAGCAGCGTGACTAGCGCAACCTACGAGCAGTACTTC. Amino acids: CASSVTSATYEQYF.

The chain has TRBV19 and TRBJ1-1; a possible D gene is TRBD1 (6 bases). The germline V gene has CDR1 LNHDA and CDR2 SQIVND (reference sequence). V lost 3 bases and J lost 5, with 19 bases in between. CDR3 length: 16 amino acids. The chain's CDR3 is CASSMGAPGPSTEAFF. The CDR3 nucleotides are TGTGCCAGTAGTATGGGGGCCCCCGGACCCAGTACTGAAGCTTTCTTT.